The 31 T cell receptor beta chains given below trace back to one sample, sequenced in a study of blood T cell repertoires in COVID-19. Assay: immunoSEQ multiplex PCR; the TCRdb copy retains only in-frame clones and omits some. Of about 140,000 clones listed, 82% were seen once; the top ten hold 4%. The sequenced sample was peripheral blood. These receptors were taken from a woman at least 80 years old with acute or convalescent COVID-19.

V is TRBV7-2 and J is TRBJ1-5; D uncertain. Germline-derived CDR1 and CDR2 are SGHTA and FQGNSA. V shed 4 bases and J shed 9 bases, with 13 bases lying between them. The CDR3 covers 13 residues. The CDR3 nucleotides are TGTGCCAGCAGCTCCAGCCCAGCGGGGCCCCAGCATTTT. It specifies CASSSSPAGPQHF.

The rearrangement uses TRBV1 and TRBJ2-7; TRBD1 was called by the table and not checked on the DNA. TRBV1 is described as a pseudogene. This CDR3 contains 12 residues. The CDR3 sequence: CTSSQESNEQYF. The CDR3 coding sequence is TGCACCAGCAGCCAAGAATCCAACGAGCAGTACTTC.

This rearrangement joins TRBV5-1 to TRBJ2-1; 13 positions match TRBD2. With V trimmed by 4 bases and J by 8 bases, 9 bases remained unmatched. This CDR3 spans 16 amino acids. Germline V gives CDR1 SGHRS, CDR2 YFSETQ. The CDR3 region is CASSLRTSGSPYEQFF. The CDR3 DNA reads TGCGCCAGCAGCCTAAGGACTAGCGGGAGTCCCTATGAGCAGTTCTTC.

The sample holds a few counts of this clone. The V gene is TRBV6-5, the J gene TRBJ1-6; a possible D gene is TRBD1 (6 bases). The CDR3 is made up of 16 amino acids. Trimming pared 4 bases from V and 1 base from J, leaving 11 bases between. CDR1 MNHEY and CDR2 SVGAGI come from the germline V gene. The CDR3 region has the DNA TGTGCCAGCAGTTTGCAGGGGTGGTCCTATAATTCACCCCTCCACTTT. The encoded protein is CASSLQGWSYNSPLHF.

The CDR3 loop reads CASSGATNEKLFF. Here the CDR3 DNA reads TGCGCCAGCAGCGGAGCAACTAATGAAAAACTGTTTTTT. The rearrangement joins TRBV5-1 to TRBJ1-4; D is unclear. In germline, CDR1 is SGHRS, CDR2 YFSETQ. Trimming took 4 bases from V and 0 from J, leaving 4 bases between them. The CDR3 loop spans 13 amino acids.

The rearrangement uses TRBV28 and TRBJ2-1, with 11 bases matching TRBD2. The junction had 7 bases not matched to a gene; V was cut back by 6 bases and J by 9 bases. Per germline, CDR1 MDHEN and CDR2 SYDVKM. The CDR3 spans 14 residues. The CDR3 DNA sequence: TGTGCCAGCAGCTTAGCGGGGGGGCGGGCTGAGCAGTTCTTC. It is translated as CASSLAGGRAEQFF.

This sequence joins TRBV4-2 and TRBJ2-2; no clear D gene. Trimming stripped 1 base from V and 5 bases from J, with 5 bases between. Per the germline V gene, CDR1 is LGHNA and CDR2 is YNFKEQ. The CDR3 contains 13 residues. The CDR3 nucleotides read TGTGCCAGCAGCCAAGTCGGGACCGGGGAGCTGTTTTTT. Translated, it gives CASSQVGTGELFF.

The chain is built from TRBV2 and TRBJ2-1; TRBD2 aligns across 11 bases. V dropped 11 bases and J dropped 6; count of bases not matched to a gene: 9. Germline V gene sequence: CDR1 SNHLY, CDR2 FYNNEI. CDR3 size: 14 residues. This chain's CDR3 is CAGRGLADSNEQFF. CDR3 nucleotide sequence: TGTGCCGGGAGGGGACTAGCGGATTCCAATGAGCAGTTCTTC.

The chain employs TRBV6-5 and TRBJ1-2; a possible D gene is TRBD1 (6 bases). The CDR3 is 14 residues long. The V gene's germline CDR1 is MNHEY and CDR2 SVGAGI. Trimming left V 2 bases short and J 7 bases short, with 14 bases between. The DNA for the CDR3 is TGTGCCAGCAGTTACCGGGGGGCGCTTGGTGGCTACACCTTC. This sequence encodes CASSYRGALGGYTF.

This chain uses TRBV10-3 with TRBJ2-3, with TRBD1 identical over 8 bases. With V trimmed by 6 bases and J by 2 bases, 7 bases remained unmatched. Germline loops: CDR1 ENHRY, CDR2 SYGVKD. CDR3 length equals 15 residues. CDR3 nucleotides: TGTGCCATCAGGAAGGGACAGGCCCCCACAGATACGCAGTATTTT. Protein: CAIRKGQAPTDTQYF.

This clone was observed once. The chain is built from TRBV7-2 and TRBJ2-3; D not resolved. V dropped 5 bases and J dropped 0 bases, with 9 bases sitting between them. The germline CDR1 and CDR2 sequences are SGHTA and FQGNSA. CDR3 length equals 14 residues. Here the CDR3 reads CASSPFSSTDTQYF. CDR3 nucleotide sequence: TGTGCCAGCAGCCCCTTTAGTAGCACAGATACGCAGTATTTT.

This chain connects TRBV5-1 to TRBJ1-1, with 9 bases matching TRBD1. Germline V lookup: CDR1 SGHRS, CDR2 YFSETQ. After removal of 5 bases from V and 10 bases from J, the junction contained 6 bases not matched to a gene. The CDR3 length is 12 residues. The CDR3 nucleotides are TGCGCCAGCAGATACGACAGGGGGGGAGCTTTCTTT. This codes for CASRYDRGGAFF.

In its sample, this clone was seen a few times. The V gene is TRBV20-1, the J gene TRBJ1-3; possibly TRBD1 for D (5 bases). CDR3 size: 11 residues. V dropped 4 bases and J dropped 15 bases, with 16 bases sitting between them. The germline CDR1 and CDR2 sequences are DFQATT and SNEGSKA (reference sequence). The CDR3 DNA sequence: TGCAGTGCTACCCAGGGTGGTCCAAAATATTTT. Protein product: CSATQGGPKYF.

The rearrangement links TRBV9 to TRBJ1-2; TRBD1 is a possible D gene (5 bases). Germline lookup yields CDR1 SGDLS and CDR2 YYNGEE. The CDR3 extends over 16 amino acids. V lost 3 bases and J 4 bases, leaving 19 bases between the germline ends. The CDR3 sequence: CASSAWGGRTTYGYTF. CDR3 DNA: TGTGCCAGCAGCGCCTGGGGGGGACGGACTACCTATGGCTACACCTTC.

This sequence joins TRBV10-3 and TRBJ2-1, with 10 bases lining up with TRBD1. V lost 10 bases to trimming and J lost 8 bases; unmatched junction nucleotides: 8. This CDR3 comprises 13 residues. Germline lookup yields CDR1 ENHRY and CDR2 SYGVKD. This CDR3 is CASGQGDSDEQFF. The CDR3 DNA follows: TGTGCCAGCGGACAGGGGGATAGTGATGAGCAGTTCTTC.

The V and J genes are TRBV7-6 and TRBJ2-1; tentative D call: TRBD2 (6 bases). The germline V gene has CDR1 SGHVS and CDR2 FNYEAQ. CDR3 length: 15 amino acids. Trimming stripped 2 bases from V and 3 bases from J, with 11 bases between. The CDR3 loop is CASSLNPGVYNEQFF. The CDR3 DNA sequence: TGTGCCAGCAGCTTAAACCCGGGAGTCTACAATGAGCAGTTCTTC.

V is TRBV4-2 and J is TRBJ2-5, with 8 bases fitting TRBD2. Germline CDR1 reads LGHNA; CDR2 reads YNFKEQ. This CDR3 is 15 amino acids long. Trimming removed 1 base from V and 3 bases from J; junction bases left unmatched: 4. The CDR3 bases are TGTGCCAGCAGCCAAGGGGGACTAGGGGAAGAGACCCAGTACTTC. Translation gives CASSQGGLGEETQYF.

V gene TRBV7-3 combines with J gene TRBJ1-1, with D possibly being TRBD1 (5 bases). Between the trimmed V and J ends, which lost 4 bases and 6 bases, there was a span of 12 bases. The CDR3 loop spans 13 amino acids. The V gene's germline CDR1 is SGHTA and CDR2 FQGTGA. For the CDR3, the DNA is TGTGCCAGCAGCTCCCAGGGAGGTGCTGAAGCTTTCTTT. This gives the protein CASSSQGGAEAFF. Using reference TRBV7-3 and TRBJ1-1 for the parts outside the CDR3, the full variable domain is GAGVSQTPSNKVTEKGKYVELRCDPISGHTALYWYRQSLGQGPEFLIYFQGTGAADDSGLPNDRFFAVRPEGSVSTLKIQRTERGDSAVYLCASSSQGGAEAFFGQGTRLTVV.

The gene calls are TRBV5-1 and TRBJ2-1; D is perhaps TRBD2 (5 bases). This CDR3 has 17 amino acids. The germline gives CDR1 SGHRS, CDR2 YFSETQ. Trimming removed 1 base at V and 4 bases at J, with 18 bases between. DNA of the CDR3: TGCGCCAGCAGCTTGATGTTTAGCGACACGTCATACAATGAGCAGTTCTTC. Translation: CASSLMFSDTSYNEQFF.

The chain employs TRBV25-1 and TRBJ2-1, with D perhaps TRBD2 (6 bases). Trimming left V 8 bases short and J 1 base short, with 15 bases between. The germline V gene encodes CDR1 MGHDK and CDR2 SYGVNS. CDR3 length: 15 amino acids. The CDR3 protein is CASGGAEGSYNEQFF. In nucleotides, the CDR3 is TGTGCCAGCGGAGGCGCGGAGGGTTCCTACAATGAGCAGTTCTTC.

The DNA of the CDR3 is TGCGCCAGCAGCCCTCCGGGACAGGGGTATGGCTACACCTTC. Translated, it gives CASSPPGQGYGYTF. The V and J genes are TRBV5-1 and TRBJ1-2; 10 nucleotides align to TRBD1. The CDR3 is made up of 14 amino acids. Germline V CDR1 and CDR2: SGHRS, YFSETQ. V lost 4 bases, J lost 5 bases, and 5 bases stayed unmatched.

The V and J genes are TRBV12-3 or TRBV12-4 and TRBJ2-3, with D perhaps matching TRBD2 (6 bases). The V end was cut by 6 bases, the J end by 6 bases, with 13 bases between. This CDR3 contains 13 residues. In DNA, the CDR3 is TGTGCCAGCAGGCTCCTAGCGACGGATACGCAGTATTTT. This gives the protein CASRLLATDTQYF.

The chain has TRBV2 and TRBJ1-6; 11 bases fit TRBD1. The germline V gene encodes CDR1 SNHLY and CDR2 FYNNEI. V gave up 7 bases and J gave up 2 bases; unmatched junction bases: 16. The CDR3 has 20 amino acids. Here the CDR3 reads CASTYPDGTGGGTYNSPLHF. The CDR3 DNA is TGTGCCAGCACTTACCCCGATGGGACAGGGGGTGGCACCTATAATTCACCCCTCCACTTT. Based on the CDR3 plus reference TRBV2 and TRBJ1-6, the full variable domain is EPEVTQTPSHQVTQMGQEVILRCVPISNHLYFYWYRQILGQKVEFLVSFYNNEISEKSEIFDDQFSVERPDGSNFTLKIRSTKLEDSAMYFCASTYPDGTGGGTYNSPLHFGNGTRLTVT.

This chain links TRBV11-3 with TRBJ2-1, with D possibly being TRBD1 (6 bases). The CDR3 is 13 amino acids. Between the trimmed V and J ends, which lost 5 bases and 4 bases, there was a span of 9 bases. Germline CDR1 SGHNT, CDR2 YENEEA. CDR3 DNA: TGTGCCAGCAGCGGCAGGGGATACAATGAGCAGTTCTTC. Translated: CASSGRGYNEQFF.

V and J are TRBV7-8 and TRBJ1-5; maybe TRBD1 (5 bases). Trimming took 4 bases from V and 3 from J, leaving 10 bases between them. This CDR3 region has 14 residues. The V gene's germline CDR1 is SGHVS and CDR2 FQNEAQ. This chain's CDR3 is CASSWDFPNQPQHF. CDR3 coding DNA: TGTGCCAGCAGCTGGGACTTCCCCAATCAGCCCCAGCATTTT. Using reference TRBV7-8 and TRBJ1-5 for the parts outside the CDR3, the full variable domain is GAGVSQSPRYKVAKRGQDVALRCDPISGHVSLFWYQQALGQGPEFLTYFQNEAQLDKSGLPSDRFFAERPEGSVSTLKIQRTQQEDSAVYLCASSWDFPNQPQHFGDGTRLSIL.

The chain couples TRBV7-8 to TRBJ2-7; D uncertain. V lost 3 bases to trimming and J lost 3 bases, with 6 bases between them. The CDR3 runs 12 residues. Looked up from germline, CDR1 is SGHVS and CDR2 is FQNEAQ. The CDR3: CASSFVGYEQYF. CDR3 coding DNA: TGTGCCAGCAGCTTTGTCGGCTACGAGCAGTACTTC.

This rearrangement joins TRBV6-5 to TRBJ1-5, with 7 positions matching TRBD1. Trimming took 5 bases from V and 7 from J; bases not matched to a gene: 8. Germline CDR1 is MNHEY and CDR2 is SVGAGI. The CDR3 is made up of 14 amino acids. The chain's CDR3 is CASSPYRGPQPQHF. CDR3 bases: TGTGCCAGCAGTCCCTACAGGGGACCCCAGCCCCAGCATTTT.

The CDR3 is CASSFYTGTGGGYTF. The CDR3 DNA sequence: TGTGCCAGCAGCTTCTACACCGGGACAGGGGGCGGCTACACCTTC. V and J are TRBV11-2 and TRBJ1-2, with TRBD1 identical over 12 bases. Losses at the gene ends were 3 bases for V and 8 bases for J; bases not matched to a gene: 7. Germline CDR1 reads SGHAT; CDR2 reads FQNNGV. This CDR3 contains 15 residues. The whole variable domain, remainder taken from reference TRBV11-2 and TRBJ1-2, is EAGVAQSPRYKIIEKRQSVAFWCNPISGHATLYWYQQILGQGPKLLIQFQNNGVVDDSQLPKDRFSAERLKGVDSTLKIQPAKLEDSAVYLCASSFYTGTGGGYTFGSGTRLTVV.

This chain connects TRBV9 to TRBJ1-5; D uncertain. V shed 0 bases and J shed 2 bases, with 18 bases lying between them. The length of the CDR3 is 18 residues. Germline values: CDR1 SGDLS, CDR2 YYNGEE. The CDR3 coding sequence is TGTGCCAGCAGCGTAGCCCCAGCAGGTAAGAAGTGCAATCAGCCCCAGCATTTT. It yields the protein CASSVAPAGKKCNQPQHF.

The chain uses TRBV12-3 or TRBV12-4 and TRBJ1-1; D call uncertain. The V gene lost 2 bases and the J gene lost 7 bases, with 11 bases spanning the gap. The CDR3 covers 13 residues. The CDR3 reads CASSLPPPREAFF. CDR3 DNA: TGTGCCAGCAGTTTACCTCCCCCCCGTGAAGCTTTCTTT.

This clone occurred a few times. This chain joins TRBV7-9 and TRBJ2-7; 9 nucleotides match TRBD2. Trimming at V came to 5 bases and at J to 5 bases, leaving 7 bases not matched to a gene. Germline V CDR1 and CDR2: SEHNR, FQNEAQ (reference sequence). The CDR3 is 14 amino acids. The chain's CDR3 is CASSLSGRSHEQYF. The CDR3 nucleotides are TGTGCCAGCAGCCTTAGCGGGAGATCACACGAGCAGTACTTC.